This T cell receptor beta chain was identified in a study of shared clonotypes between healthy human individuals. CD45RO negativity and positive selection for CCR7 defined naive CD8 cells, a population that excluded terminally differentiated effector memory CD45RA+ cells. Libraries were prepared by immunoSEQ multiplex PCR; TCRdb keeps only in-frame clonotypes and omits some of them. Here the sample spans under 700,000 clones, around 95% being singletons. The CDR3 length is 15 residues. V gave up 2 bases and J gave up 0 bases, with 8 bases separating them. In germline, CDR1 is MDHEN, CDR2 SYDVKM. This TCR came from a woman between 25 and 40 years old in good health. The sequencing sample was made of naive CD8+ T cells sorted from blood. The chain uses TRBV28 and TRBJ1-5; D gene ambiguous. CDR3 protein: CASSLAWNSNQPQHF. The CDR3 DNA is TGTGCCAGCAGTTTAGCGTGGAATAGCAATCAGCCCCAGCATTTT.